The clone carrying this T cell receptor (beta chain) occurred a few times. As yet, its antigen is unknown. CDR3 size: 15 residues. The germline V gene has CDR1 SEHNR and CDR2 FQNEAQ (reference sequence). V lost 3 bases and J lost 6; bases outside the gene matches: 8. TCRdb analysed the reads with MiXCR anew, one entry per CDR3 protein. Of fewer than 1,000,000 distinct CDR3 sequences listed, around 31% were seen once; the top ten hold around an eighth. The entry originates in a study of T cell repertoires in cytomegalovirus infection. Study summary: Matching HLA type, along with CMV infection, was indicated by public TCR beta signatures. Study results and caveats: Cumulative public TCR beta family frequency identified carriers of CMV plus the relevant HLA.

The sequence derives from a human donor in good health (CMV status not recorded). Some clones in this sample may be carry-over from other donors' samples. The sequenced sample was cultured CD8+ T cells from PBMCs, obtained from culture after CMV antigen stimulation. V is TRBV7-9 and J is TRBJ2-3; 8 bases line up with TRBD2. DNA of the CDR3: TGTGCCAGCAGCTTGCGGGGGGCTGGGGAGGATACGCAGTATTTT. It codes for CASSLRGAGEDTQYF.